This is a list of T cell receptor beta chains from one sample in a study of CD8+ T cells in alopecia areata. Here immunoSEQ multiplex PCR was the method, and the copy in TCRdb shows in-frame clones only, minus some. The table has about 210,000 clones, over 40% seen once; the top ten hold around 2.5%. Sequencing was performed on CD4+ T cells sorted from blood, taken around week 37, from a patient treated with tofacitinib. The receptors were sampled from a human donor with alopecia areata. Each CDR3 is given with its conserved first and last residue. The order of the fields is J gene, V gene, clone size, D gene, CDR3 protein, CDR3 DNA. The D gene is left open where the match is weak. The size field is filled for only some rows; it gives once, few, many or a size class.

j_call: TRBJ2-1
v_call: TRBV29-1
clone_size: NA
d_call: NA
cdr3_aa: CSAHSGQRGRVEVSYNEQFF
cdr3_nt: TGCAGCGCACATTCCGGACAAAGAGGACGAGTGGAGGTATCCTACAATGAGCAGTTCTTC

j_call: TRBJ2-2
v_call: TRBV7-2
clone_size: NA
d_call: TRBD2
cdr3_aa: CASSLGYREGANTGELFF
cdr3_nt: TGTGCCAGCAGCTTAGGATATCGGGAGGGAGCGAACACCGGGGAGCTGTTTTTT

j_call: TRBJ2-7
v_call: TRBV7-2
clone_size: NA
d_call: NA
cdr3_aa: CASSFGSSYEQYF
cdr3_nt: TGTGCCAGCAGCTTTGGCAGCTCCTACGAGCAGTACTTC

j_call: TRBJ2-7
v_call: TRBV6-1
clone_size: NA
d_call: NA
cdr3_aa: CASSATPRQRYEQYF
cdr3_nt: TGTGCCAGCAGTGCGACCCCCCGACAGCGCTACGAGCAGTACTTC

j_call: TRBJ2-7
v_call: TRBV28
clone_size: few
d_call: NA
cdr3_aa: CASSSFNPVYEQYF
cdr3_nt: TGTGCCAGCAGTTCCTTTAATCCTGTTTACGAGCAGTACTTC

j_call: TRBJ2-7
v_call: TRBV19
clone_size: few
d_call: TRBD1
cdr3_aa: CASSHRTGAEYF
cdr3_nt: TGTGCCAGTAGTCATCGGACAGGGGCGGAGTACTTC

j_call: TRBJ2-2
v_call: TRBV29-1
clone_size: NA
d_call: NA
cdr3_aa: CSVRADTGVGELFF
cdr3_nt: TGCAGCGTTCGAGCGGACACGGGAGTAGGGGAGCTGTTTTTT

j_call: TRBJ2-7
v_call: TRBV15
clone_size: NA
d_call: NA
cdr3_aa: CATSRDIVANEQYF
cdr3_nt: TGTGCCACCAGCAGAGATATAGTAGCGAACGAGCAGTACTTC

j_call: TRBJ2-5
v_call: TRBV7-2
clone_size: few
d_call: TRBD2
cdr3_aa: CASSLGSGIPQETQYF
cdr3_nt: TGTGCCAGCAGCTTAGGGAGCGGGATCCCCCAAGAGACCCAGTACTTC

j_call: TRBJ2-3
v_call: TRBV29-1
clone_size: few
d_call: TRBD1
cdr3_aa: CSVTPGTGGTITQYF
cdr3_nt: TGCAGCGTCACCCCCGGGACAGGGGGAACTATTACGCAGTATTTT

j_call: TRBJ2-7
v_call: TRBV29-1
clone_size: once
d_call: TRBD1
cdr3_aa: CSVPQGPYEQYF
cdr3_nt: TGCAGCGTACCACAGGGGCCCTACGAGCAGTACTTC

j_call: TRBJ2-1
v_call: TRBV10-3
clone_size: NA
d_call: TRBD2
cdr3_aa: CAISKGTSGRGEQFF
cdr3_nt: TGTGCCATCAGTAAGGGGACTAGCGGGAGAGGTGAGCAGTTCTTC

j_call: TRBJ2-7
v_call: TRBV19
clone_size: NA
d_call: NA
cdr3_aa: CASSTELSSYEQYF
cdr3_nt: TGTGCCAGTAGTACCGAATTGAGCTCCTACGAGCAGTACTTC

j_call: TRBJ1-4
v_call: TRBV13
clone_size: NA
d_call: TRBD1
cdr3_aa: CASSLKRQGSEKLFF
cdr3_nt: TGTGCCAGCAGCTTAAAAAGACAGGGGAGTGAAAAACTGTTTTTT

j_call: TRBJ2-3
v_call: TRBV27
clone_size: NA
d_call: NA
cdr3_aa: CASSLSSRFTDTQYF
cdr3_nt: TGTGCCAGCAGTTTATCTAGTAGGTTCACAGATACGCAGTATTTT

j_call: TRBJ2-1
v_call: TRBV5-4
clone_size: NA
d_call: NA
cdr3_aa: CASSGGPYNEQFF
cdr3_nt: TGTGCCAGCAGCGGGGGACCCTACAATGAGCAGTTCTTC

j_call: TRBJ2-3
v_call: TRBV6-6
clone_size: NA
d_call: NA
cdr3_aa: CASSYSRDSPAQYF
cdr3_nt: TGTGCCAGCAGTTACTCTCGGGACTCGCCTGCGCAGTATTTT

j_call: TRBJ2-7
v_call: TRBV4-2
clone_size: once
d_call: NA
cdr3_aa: CASSQDLGESSYEQYF
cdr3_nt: TGTGCCAGCAGCCAAGATTTGGGGGAGTCTTCCTACGAGCAGTACTTC

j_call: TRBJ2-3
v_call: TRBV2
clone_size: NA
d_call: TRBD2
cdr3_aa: CASSVAGGPTDTQYF
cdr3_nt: TGTGCCAGCAGTGTAGCGGGAGGGCCGACAGATACGCAGTATTTT

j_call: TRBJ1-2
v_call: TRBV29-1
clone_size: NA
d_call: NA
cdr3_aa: CSVESRSHYGYTF
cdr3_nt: TGCAGCGTTGAATCCAGATCCCACTATGGCTACACCTTC

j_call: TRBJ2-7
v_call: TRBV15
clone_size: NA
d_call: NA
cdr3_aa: CATSRAGTYGQYF
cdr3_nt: TGTGCCACCAGCAGGGCCGGTACCTACGGGCAGTACTTC

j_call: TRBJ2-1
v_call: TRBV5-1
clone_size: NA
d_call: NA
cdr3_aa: CASSLIGEQFF
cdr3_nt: TGCGCCAGCAGCTTGATCGGGGAGCAGTTCTTC

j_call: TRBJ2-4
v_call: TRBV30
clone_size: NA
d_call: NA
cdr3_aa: CAWRGGLIGIQYF
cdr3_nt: TGTGCCTGGAGGGGGGGGCTGATCGGCATTCAGTACTTC

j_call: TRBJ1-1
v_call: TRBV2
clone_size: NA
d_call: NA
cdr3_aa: CASSPRTGTEAFF
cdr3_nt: TGTGCCAGCAGCCCACGCACCGGCACTGAAGCTTTCTTT

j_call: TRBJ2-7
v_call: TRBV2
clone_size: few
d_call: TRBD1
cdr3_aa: CAGTGFDEQYF
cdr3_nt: TGTGCCGGGACAGGGTTCGACGAGCAGTACTTC

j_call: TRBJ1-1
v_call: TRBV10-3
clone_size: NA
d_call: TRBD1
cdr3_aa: CAIRPQPGQGNTEAFF
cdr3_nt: TGTGCCATCAGACCTCAACCGGGACAGGGAAACACTGAAGCTTTCTTT

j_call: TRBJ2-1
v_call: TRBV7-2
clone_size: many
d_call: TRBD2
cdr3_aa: CASSSLAGARYFF
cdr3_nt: TGTGCCAGCAGCTCTCTAGCGGGAGCAAGGTACTTCTTC

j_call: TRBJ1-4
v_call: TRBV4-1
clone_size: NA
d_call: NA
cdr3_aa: CASSQFAAKGQSNEKLFF
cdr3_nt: TGCGCCAGCAGCCAATTCGCTGCGAAGGGGCAGAGTAATGAAAAACTGTTTTTT

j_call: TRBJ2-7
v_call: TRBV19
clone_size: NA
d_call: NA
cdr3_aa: CASSITGHSYEQYF
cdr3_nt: TGTGCCAGTAGTATAACAGGTCACTCCTACGAGCAGTACTTC

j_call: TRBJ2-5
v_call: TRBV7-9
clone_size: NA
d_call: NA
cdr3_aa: CASSSQGPQETQYF
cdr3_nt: TGTGCCAGCAGCTCGCAGGGGCCTCAAGAGACCCAGTACTTC

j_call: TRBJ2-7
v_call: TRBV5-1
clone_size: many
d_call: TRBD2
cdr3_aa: CASGHTAGGPGEQYF
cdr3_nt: TGCGCCAGCGGCCATACAGCGGGAGGGCCAGGGGAGCAGTACTTC

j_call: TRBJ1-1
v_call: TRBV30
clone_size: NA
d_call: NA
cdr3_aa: CAWSGPGPEAFF
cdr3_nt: TGTGCCTGGAGTGGGCCGGGACCTGAAGCTTTCTTT

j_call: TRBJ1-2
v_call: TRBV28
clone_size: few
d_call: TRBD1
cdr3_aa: CASSLFTGQGPGYTF
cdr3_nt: TGTGCCAGCAGTTTATTCACGGGACAGGGGCCAGGCTACACCTTC

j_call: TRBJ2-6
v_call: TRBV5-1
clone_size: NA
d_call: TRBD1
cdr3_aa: CASSFGTASGANVLTF
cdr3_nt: TGCGCCAGCAGCTTCGGGACAGCCTCTGGGGCCAACGTCCTGACTTTC

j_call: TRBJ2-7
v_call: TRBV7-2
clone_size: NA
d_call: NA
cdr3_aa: CASSLGPSYEQYF
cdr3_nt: TGTGCCAGCAGTCTGGGGCCCTCCTACGAGCAGTACTTC

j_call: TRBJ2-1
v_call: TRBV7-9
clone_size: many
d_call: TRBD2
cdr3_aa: CASSLGSGGFYNEQFF
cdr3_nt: TGTGCCAGCAGCCTTGGTAGCGGGGGGTTCTACAATGAGCAGTTCTTC

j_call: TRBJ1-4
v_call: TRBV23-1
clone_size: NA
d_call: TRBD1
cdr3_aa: CASSPPGQTSLGGEKLFF
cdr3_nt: TGCGCCAGCAGTCCCCCGGGACAGACCTCCCTTGGGGGGGAAAAACTGTTTTTT

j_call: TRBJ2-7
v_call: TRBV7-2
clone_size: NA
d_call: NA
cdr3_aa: CASSRNRDTYEQYF
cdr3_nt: TGTGCCAGCAGCCGTAACCGGGACACCTACGAGCAGTACTTC

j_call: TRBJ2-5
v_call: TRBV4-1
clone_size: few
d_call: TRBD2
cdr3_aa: CASSQGRGAGEETQYF
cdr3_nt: TGCGCCAGCAGCCAAGGGAGAGGAGCGGGAGAAGAGACCCAGTACTTC

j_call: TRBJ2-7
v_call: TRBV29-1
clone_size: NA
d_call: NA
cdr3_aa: CSAGVQGPRSYEQYF
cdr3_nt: TGCAGCGCCGGAGTGCAGGGGCCCCGCTCCTACGAGCAGTACTTC

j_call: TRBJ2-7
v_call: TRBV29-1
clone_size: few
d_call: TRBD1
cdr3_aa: CSVNIHRGSYEQYF
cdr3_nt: TGCAGCGTTAACATCCACAGGGGCTCCTACGAGCAGTACTTC

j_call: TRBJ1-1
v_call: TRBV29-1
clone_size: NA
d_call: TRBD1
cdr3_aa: CSGRDRSNTEAFF
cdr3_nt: TGCAGCGGTCGGGACAGGTCGAACACTGAAGCTTTCTTT

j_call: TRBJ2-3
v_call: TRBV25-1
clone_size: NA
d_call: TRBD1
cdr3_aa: CASSFARGRTDTQYF
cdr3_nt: TGTGCCAGCAGTTTCGCCAGGGGGCGCACAGATACGCAGTATTTT

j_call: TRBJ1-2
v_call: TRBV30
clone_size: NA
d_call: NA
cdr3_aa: CAWSEQLNYGYTF
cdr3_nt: TGTGCCTGGAGTGAACAGCTAAACTATGGCTACACCTTC

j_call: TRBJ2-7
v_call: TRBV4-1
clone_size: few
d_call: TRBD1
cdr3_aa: CASSQAGTGAYEQYF
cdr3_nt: TGCGCCAGCAGCCAAGCCGGGACAGGGGCCTACGAGCAGTACTTC

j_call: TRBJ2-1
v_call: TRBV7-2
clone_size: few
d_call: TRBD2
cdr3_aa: CASSPSGRAYNEQFF
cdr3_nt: TGTGCCAGCAGCCCTAGCGGGAGGGCCTACAATGAGCAGTTCTTC

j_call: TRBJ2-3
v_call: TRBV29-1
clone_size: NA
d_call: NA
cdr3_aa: CSVRGDLTDTQYF
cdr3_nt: TGCAGCGTGAGGGGGGACCTCACAGATACGCAGTATTTT

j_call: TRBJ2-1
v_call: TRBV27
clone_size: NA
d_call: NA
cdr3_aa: CASSLSAAGLTYNEQFF
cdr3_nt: TGTGCCAGCAGTTTATCTGCGGCGGGGCTTACCTACAATGAGCAGTTCTTC